This TCR beta chain stems from a study of cytomegalovirus exposure and HLA in healthy donors. The study ran its PCR with 60 Vbeta and 13 Jbeta primers. Produced via immunoSEQ multiplex PCR; TCRdb's table is partial and in-frame only. The sample includes under 200,000 clones, 75% to 90% of them seen just once. Remarks on this clone: Its antigen is as yet unknown.

This CDR3 is built from 13 residues. Germline V gene lookup returns CDR1 MNHEY and CDR2 SVGAGI. Germline trimming cut 8 bases from V and 1 base from J; bases unmatched to any gene: 1. Study-wide findings and caveats: In an earlier analysis, in under 700 donors, most V segments appeared productive either ~87% or ~30% of the time. Immune exposure was documented only through CMV serostatus. Specificity of a few CMV-associated chains for CMV antigens was verified in vitro. Owing to their indistinguishability, certain V segments, notably TRBV6-2 and TRBV6-3, were excluded.

The receptor's source is a woman in her 30s in good health and CMV-seronegative. What was sequenced was PBMCs. This chain connects TRBV6-5 to TRBJ2-2, with 7 positions matching TRBD1. The CDR3 nucleotides are TGTGCCAGCCGGGACAGGAACACCGGGGAGCTGTTTTTT. This gives the protein CASRDRNTGELFF.